This TCR beta chain was sequenced during a study of T cell responses to AZD1222 COVID-19 vaccine. Study information: Second-dose recipients at about 4 or about 12 weeks were treated as one pooled group. Overall study findings and caveats: White British donors predominated, females outnumbered males, and clonal diversity was possibly underestimated. Regions left unmutated in variants are reportedly the target of nearly half of spike-specific TCRs. The study found Spike-specific TCR breadth and depth rose after two AZD1222 doses.

The method was immunoSEQ multiplex PCR; TCRdb's version includes in-frame clones alone and lacks a portion of them. The table has 100,000 or so clones, 82% seen once; the top ten hold about 5%. About this clone itself: What it recognizes is unknown. Other nucleotide sequences in the sample specify the same CDR3.

The CDR3 spans 11 residues. Germline assignment: CDR1 LNHDA and CDR2 SQIVND (reference sequence). V was trimmed by 3 bases and J by 8 bases, leaving 7 bases between them. The clonotype was recovered from an adult in good health. Sequenced here: peripheral blood, sampled on day 0 of AZD1222 vaccination. The J gene is TRBJ1-2, the V gene TRBV19, with no clear D. This CDR3 reads CASSMGYGYTF. CDR3 sequence (DNA): TGTGCCAGTAGTATGGGGTACGGCTACACCTTC.